The 22 T cell receptor beta chains below come from one sample, sequenced in a study of T cell therapy after organ transplantation (dated by TCRdb to between 2017 and 2020). No antigen has been identified for these receptors. This sample's time point label indicates: 4-8 weeks after completion of therapy. Libraries were built with the immunoSEQ multiplex PCR assay. Imported from immuneACCESS, the table was reduced by TCRdb to in-frame sequences with V and J called. These copies leave out some clones; in studies compared against another copy, an unresolved V gene accounts for under half, and the cause of the remainder is not known. This sample comprises 15,000 to 20,000 clones, 81% of them detected only once. Together, the top ten hold just over 9% of the sample. The sequences come from CD8+ T cells from blood, collected after autologous CMV-specific T cell therapy. These receptors were obtained from a human patient who had received a solid organ transplant and had CMV disease. It is possible that, after a transplant, some T cells come from the graft donor.

The rearrangement joins TRBV27 to TRBJ2-1; TRBD2 aligns across 9 bases. Germline CDR1 and CDR2: MNHEY and SMNVEV (reference sequence). V trimming: 1 base; J trimming: 5 bases; junction bases outside the gene matches: 3. This CDR3 is 15 amino acids long. CDR3 sequence (DNA): TGTGCCAGCAGTTTATTTGCGGGAGGGGACAATGAGCAGTTCTTC. Its protein is CASSLFAGGDNEQFF.

This rearrangement joins TRBV19 to TRBJ2-3; D uncertain. The CDR3 has 13 amino acids. Germline loops: CDR1 LNHDA, CDR2 SQIVND (reference sequence). The V gene lost 3 bases and the J gene lost 2 bases, with 6 bases spanning the gap. The CDR3 is CASSISVTDTQYF. CDR3 in DNA: TGTGCCAGTAGTATCAGTGTCACAGATACGCAGTATTTT.

The chain has TRBV11-2 and TRBJ2-7; the D is unclear. Deletions cut 3 bases from V and 4 bases from J, with 13 bases between. Germline V lookup: CDR1 SGHAT, CDR2 FQNNGV. The CDR3 spans 14 residues. The DNA for the CDR3 is TGTGCCAGCAGCTTGGACCCCGAGGCATACGAGCAGTACTTC. Translation: CASSLDPEAYEQYF.

J is TRBJ1-6 and V is TRBV10-1; no reliable D call. Trimming took 3 bases from V and 10 from J, leaving 10 bases between them. This CDR3 is built from 13 residues. Germline CDR1 reads WNHNN; CDR2 reads SYGVQD (reference sequence). CDR3 in amino acids: CASSESGISPLHF. As DNA, the CDR3 is TGCGCCAGCAGTGAATCGGGGATATCACCCCTCCACTTT.

The CDR3 is CASSSTPGLASYEQYF. The CDR3 DNA reads as TGTGCCAGCAGTTCTACCCCGGGACTAGCTAGCTACGAGCAGTACTTC. The chain has TRBV6-5 and TRBJ2-7, with TRBD2 identical over 9 bases. The germline V gene has CDR1 MNHEY and CDR2 SVGAGI. The CDR3 consists of 16 residues. V dropped 4 bases and J dropped 3; count of bases not matched to a gene: 10.

V and J are TRBV19 and TRBJ1-2; tentatively, D is TRBD1 (5 bases). CDR3 length: 13 residues. CDR1 is LNHDA and CDR2 is SQIVND in the germline V gene (reference sequence). Trimming stripped 7 bases from V and 4 bases from J, with 13 bases between. The CDR3 nucleotides read TGTGCCAGTAAAGGGCAGGGAAGCTATGGCTACACCTTC. Protein product: CASKGQGSYGYTF.

This CDR3 is CAWSVTVEMNTEAFF. CDR3 nucleotides: TGTGCCTGGAGTGTGACAGTGGAAATGAACACTGAAGCTTTCTTT. The J gene is TRBJ1-1, the V gene TRBV30, with a possible D match to TRBD1 (5 bases). The CDR3 has 15 amino acids. Germline V gene data show CDR1 as GTSNPN and CDR2 as SVGIG (reference sequence). Trimming took 0 bases from V and 0 from J, leaving 11 bases between them.

This clone was seen a few times. The chain carries TRBV7-8 and TRBJ1-1; D is undetermined. CDR1 SGHVS and CDR2 FQNEAQ come from the germline V gene. The CDR3 length is 13 residues. Between the trimmed V and J ends, which lost 2 bases and 4 bases, there was a span of 8 bases. DNA of the CDR3: TGTGCCAGCAGCTTACCGGGTGGCACTGAAGCTTTCTTT. This gives the protein CASSLPGGTEAFF. Together with reference TRBV7-8 and TRBJ1-1, the CDR3 gives the full variable domain: GAGVSQSPRYKVAKRGQDVALRCDPISGHVSLFWYQQALGQGPEFLTYFQNEAQLDKSGLPSDRFFAERPEGSVSTLKIQRTQQEDSAVYLCASSLPGGTEAFFGQGTRLTVV.

CDR3 in DNA: TGTGCCAGCAGTCGGACTAGCGGGAGGGGGACCCAGTACTTC. It translates to CASSRTSGRGTQYF. V gene TRBV6-5 combines with J gene TRBJ2-5; 15 nucleotides line up with TRBD2. Germline V gene data show CDR1 as MNHEY and CDR2 as SVGAGI. Trimming cost V 5 bases and J 7 bases; bases outside gene matches: 2. This CDR3 has 14 residues.

The rearrangement uses TRBV19 and TRBJ2-5, with unresolved D. CDR3 length: 13 residues. Trimming shortened V by 3 bases and J by 4 bases, and 9 bases separated the two germline ends. CDR1 LNHDA and CDR2 SQIVND come from the germline V gene (reference sequence). CDR3 bases: TGTGCCAGTAGTATGAGTGGCATAGAGACCCAGTACTTC. It specifies CASSMSGIETQYF.

The chain recombines TRBV10-3 with TRBJ2-5, with a weak D call TRBD2 (5 bases). This CDR3 is 13 amino acids long. The V end was cut by 0 bases, the J end by 9 bases, with 11 bases between. Germline lookup yields CDR1 ENHRY and CDR2 SYGVKD. The CDR3, as DNA: TGTGCCATCAGTGAGTCGACTCCGGAGGCCCAGTACTTC. Amino acid sequence: CAISESTPEAQYF.

The V gene is TRBV10-3, the J gene TRBJ1-5; 7 bases agree with TRBD1. This CDR3 spans 15 amino acids. V trimming: 10 bases; J trimming: 9 bases; junction bases outside the gene matches: 18. CDR1 is ENHRY, CDR2 SYGVKD, per germline. The CDR3 sequence is CATSSGTDSVSPQHF. The CDR3 DNA is TGTGCCACCTCCTCCGGGACAGACTCCGTTTCGCCCCAGCATTTT.

This chain joins TRBV4-1 and TRBJ2-7, with a possible D match to TRBD1 (5 bases). Per the germline V gene, CDR1 is MGHRA and CDR2 is YSYEKL. With 1 base removed from V and 5 bases from J, the gap between germline ends came to 12 bases. The CDR3 sequence is 14 residues long. As DNA, the CDR3 is TGCGCCAGCAGCCAAGGACAGCGTCCGGACGAGCAGTACTTC. This encodes CASSQGQRPDEQYF.

The chain couples TRBV5-1 to TRBJ1-1; maybe TRBD1 (5 bases). The V gene lost 0 bases and the J gene lost 5 bases, with 14 bases spanning the gap. This CDR3 region has 15 residues. CDR1 is SGHRS and CDR2 is YFSETQ in the germline V gene. The CDR3 loop reads CASSLAQSRVTEAFF. Here the CDR3 DNA reads TGCGCCAGCAGCTTGGCCCAATCCAGGGTGACTGAAGCTTTCTTT. Drawing the rest from reference TRBV5-1 and TRBJ1-1, the complete variable domain is KAGVTQTPRYLIKTRGQQVTLSCSPISGHRSVSWYQQTPGQGLQFLFEYFSETQRNKGNFPGRFSGRQFSNSRSEMNVSTLELGDSALYLCASSLAQSRVTEAFFGQGTRLTVV.

This sequence joins TRBV11-2 and TRBJ2-1; D is uncertain. Germline-derived CDR1 and CDR2 are SGHAT and FQNNGV. V was pared by 3 bases and J by 4 bases, with 19 bases between. This CDR3 has 17 amino acids. The CDR3 DNA is TGTGCCAGCAGCTTCTCCACCGGGTCCACTACATACAATGAGCAGTTCTTC. Translated: CASSFSTGSTTYNEQFF. Filled out from reference TRBV11-2 and TRBJ2-1, the complete variable domain reads EAGVAQSPRYKIIEKRQSVAFWCNPISGHATLYWYQQILGQGPKLLIQFQNNGVVDDSQLPKDRFSAERLKGVDSTLKIQPAKLEDSAVYLCASSFSTGSTTYNEQFFGPGTRLTVL.

The chain combines TRBV19 with TRBJ1-1, with D unresolved. Germline values: CDR1 LNHDA, CDR2 SQIVND (reference sequence). V was cut by 3 bases and J by 4 bases, with 15 bases left in between. The CDR3 is 15 amino acids. CDR3 DNA: TGTGCCAGTAGTATTTCGTGGGCCTCGGGCACTGAAGCTTTCTTT. It codes for CASSISWASGTEAFF.

The chain is built from TRBV5-1 and TRBJ2-2, with D perhaps matching TRBD1 or TRBD2 (5 bases each). V lost 4 bases and J lost 6, with 13 bases in between. The CDR3 totals 14 residues. CDR1 is SGHRS and CDR2 is YFSETQ in the germline V gene. This chain's CDR3 is CASSGDHTPGELFF. Here the CDR3 DNA reads TGCGCCAGCAGCGGGGACCACACTCCCGGGGAGCTGTTTTTT.

The chain employs TRBV6-1 and TRBJ1-5; 10 bases align to TRBD1. CDR1 and CDR2 from the germline V gene are MNHNS and SASEGT. J lost 6 bases, V lost 2 bases, and 4 bases had no gene match. The CDR3 length is 15 residues. CDR3 DNA sequence: TGTGCCAGCAGTGAATGGACAGGGGGAGGTCAGCCCCAGCATTTT. Its translation: CASSEWTGGGQPQHF.

The chain carries TRBV7-9 and TRBJ2-1; 7 bases line up with TRBD1. The CDR3 is made up of 15 amino acids. With V trimmed by 5 bases and J by 4 bases, 8 bases remained unmatched. The germline V gene has CDR1 SEHNR and CDR2 FQNEAQ (reference sequence). CDR3 sequence: CASSPRGQEYNEQFF. The CDR3 bases are TGTGCCAGCAGCCCTCGCGGACAGGAGTACAATGAGCAGTTCTTC.

The chain links TRBV4-2 to TRBJ2-5, with TRBD2 identical over 9 bases. Germline loops: CDR1 LGHNA, CDR2 YNFKEQ. The CDR3 spans 17 residues. J was trimmed by 5 bases and V by 0 bases; bases with no gene match: 10. This chain's CDR3 is CASSQEPKRGAGETQYF. The CDR3 DNA follows: TGTGCCAGCAGCCAAGAACCCAAGCGGGGGGCGGGGGAGACCCAGTACTTC.

This rearrangement joins TRBV9 to TRBJ2-2; tentatively, D is TRBD2 (6 bases). The CDR3 has 14 residues. Germline V gene sequence: CDR1 SGDLS, CDR2 YYNGEE. The ends were cut back, 7 bases at V and 0 bases at J, with 10 bases in the middle. CDR3 residues: CASQGTSNTGELFF. The CDR3 nucleotides are TGTGCCAGCCAAGGGACTTCGAACACCGGGGAGCTGTTTTTT.

V and J are TRBV6-1 and TRBJ2-7; 7 positions match TRBD1. The V and J ends lost 0 bases and 5 bases, in that order; junction bases with no gene match: 7. The germline V gene encodes CDR1 MNHNS and CDR2 SASEGT. The CDR3 is made up of 15 amino acids. The CDR3: CASSEAEGAQNEQYF. The DNA for the CDR3 is TGTGCCAGCAGTGAAGCTGAGGGGGCGCAAAACGAGCAGTACTTC.